These T cell receptor beta chains were read from a single sample in a study of blood T cell repertoires in COVID-19. Generated by immunoSEQ multiplex PCR, the TCRdb table keeps only in-frame clones and is missing some. Of fewer than 250,000 clones in the sample, roughly nine tenths were seen once. Sample: peripheral blood. The source is a man under 40 with acute or convalescent COVID-19. Each CDR3 is given with its conserved first and last residue. Each record gives: CDR3 length, D gene, V gene, clone size, J gene, CDR3 DNA, CDR3 protein. D genes are given only for firm matches. Clone size is shown for a subset of rows, as once, few, many or a class of expanded clone.

len: 17
d_gene: TRBD1
v_gene: TRBV27
abundance: NA
j_gene: TRBJ2-3
CDR3nt: TGTGCCAGCAGTTTATTTCGGATGACAGGGGAAACAGATACGCAGTATTTT
CDR3aa: CASSLFRMTGETDTQYF

len: 13
d_gene: NA
v_gene: TRBV5-1
abundance: NA
j_gene: TRBJ2-7
CDR3nt: TGCGCCAGCAGCTTGACAGGACCCTACGAGCAGTACTTC
CDR3aa: CASSLTGPYEQYF

len: 14
d_gene: TRBD1
v_gene: TRBV7-9
abundance: NA
j_gene: TRBJ1-1
CDR3nt: TGTGCCAGCAGCGCGACAGGGGTTTACACTGAAGCTTTCTTT
CDR3aa: CASSATGVYTEAFF

len: 16
d_gene: TRBD2
v_gene: TRBV5-1
abundance: NA
j_gene: TRBJ2-1
CDR3nt: TGCGCCAGCAGTTTAACAATAGCGGGAGGGTACAATGAGCAGTTCTTC
CDR3aa: CASSLTIAGGYNEQFF

len: 14
d_gene: TRBD1
v_gene: TRBV19
abundance: NA
j_gene: TRBJ2-7
CDR3nt: TGTGCCAGTAGTTCTCGGACAGGGACTTCCGAGCAGTACTTC
CDR3aa: CASSSRTGTSEQYF

len: 17
d_gene: TRBD2
v_gene: TRBV5-1
abundance: NA
j_gene: TRBJ2-2
CDR3nt: TGCGCCAGCAGCCATGGACTAGCGTCGAGAAGCACCGGGGAGCTGTTTTTT
CDR3aa: CASSHGLASRSTGELFF

len: 14
d_gene: NA
v_gene: TRBV28
abundance: once
j_gene: TRBJ1-4
CDR3nt: TGTGCCAGCAGTTTACGGTCGGTCTCTGAAAAACTGTTTTTT
CDR3aa: CASSLRSVSEKLFF

len: 15
d_gene: NA
v_gene: TRBV6-2/TRBV6-3
abundance: NA
j_gene: TRBJ2-7
CDR3nt: TGTGCCAGCAGTTATAATGGTGGGAGTAGGACCCAGCAGTACTTC
CDR3aa: CASSYNGGSRTQQYF

len: 15
d_gene: TRBD1
v_gene: TRBV24-1
abundance: NA
j_gene: TRBJ2-3
CDR3nt: TGTGCCGCCGCGACAGGGAACGCCGACACAGATACGCAGTATTTT
CDR3aa: CAAATGNADTDTQYF

len: 13
d_gene: NA
v_gene: TRBV5-4
abundance: NA
j_gene: TRBJ1-1
CDR3nt: TGTGCCAGCAGCTTACAGTTGAACACTGAAGCTTTCTTT
CDR3aa: CASSLQLNTEAFF

len: 14
d_gene: TRBD2
v_gene: TRBV6-6
abundance: NA
j_gene: TRBJ2-5
CDR3nt: TGTGCCAGCAGGTTTGTTAGCGGGAGTGAGACCCAGTACTTC
CDR3aa: CASRFVSGSETQYF

len: 15
d_gene: NA
v_gene: TRBV19
abundance: NA
j_gene: TRBJ1-2
CDR3nt: TGTGCCAGTAACGATCCACGGGGTTTGAGCTATGGCTACACCTTC
CDR3aa: CASNDPRGLSYGYTF

len: 15
d_gene: TRBD1
v_gene: TRBV6-5
abundance: NA
j_gene: TRBJ2-1
CDR3nt: TGTGCCAGCAGCCGGGACAGGGGATTCTACAATGAGCAGTTCTTC
CDR3aa: CASSRDRGFYNEQFF

len: 12
d_gene: NA
v_gene: TRBV28
abundance: once
j_gene: TRBJ2-7
CDR3nt: TGTGCCAGCACCTTGAGAGGGCCCGAGCAGTACTTC
CDR3aa: CASTLRGPEQYF

len: 17
d_gene: TRBD2
v_gene: TRBV3-1/TRBV3-2
abundance: NA
j_gene: TRBJ2-1
CDR3nt: TGTGCCAGCAGCCCAAAGATATCTAGCGGGGTGGGCAATGAGCAGTTCTTC
CDR3aa: CASSPKISSGVGNEQFF

len: 15
d_gene: TRBD1
v_gene: TRBV27
abundance: few
j_gene: TRBJ1-6
CDR3nt: TGTGCCAGCAGTTTCTACAGGGGGCAAAAGTCACCCCTCCACTTT
CDR3aa: CASSFYRGQKSPLHF

len: 16
d_gene: TRBD1
v_gene: TRBV6-5
abundance: NA
j_gene: TRBJ1-1
CDR3nt: TGTGCCAGCAGTTCCCTGACAGGGGGAATGAACACTGAAGCTTTCTTT
CDR3aa: CASSSLTGGMNTEAFF

len: 17
d_gene: TRBD2
v_gene: TRBV18
abundance: NA
j_gene: TRBJ2-1
CDR3nt: TGTGCCAGCTCACCCAGACTTTTAGCGGGGGGGATCAATGAGCAGTTCTTC
CDR3aa: CASSPRLLAGGINEQFF

len: 13
d_gene: NA
v_gene: TRBV19
abundance: NA
j_gene: TRBJ1-2
CDR3nt: TGTGCCAGTAGTAAAGTTGAATCGGGTGGCTACACCTTC
CDR3aa: CASSKVESGGYTF

len: 15
d_gene: TRBD1
v_gene: TRBV7-9
abundance: NA
j_gene: TRBJ1-1
CDR3nt: TGTGCCAGCAGCTTATCGGGACAGTTGAACACTGAAGCTTTCTTT
CDR3aa: CASSLSGQLNTEAFF

len: 15
d_gene: TRBD1
v_gene: TRBV11-2
abundance: NA
j_gene: TRBJ2-3
CDR3nt: TGTGCCAGCAGCTCGCCGGGACAGAGCACAGATACGCAGTATTTT
CDR3aa: CASSSPGQSTDTQYF

len: 15
d_gene: TRBD1
v_gene: TRBV10-2
abundance: NA
j_gene: TRBJ2-7
CDR3nt: TGCGCCAGCCGCGCCGGGACAGGGGGTATGTACGAGCAGTACTTC
CDR3aa: CASRAGTGGMYEQYF

len: 15
d_gene: TRBD1
v_gene: TRBV27
abundance: NA
j_gene: TRBJ1-5
CDR3nt: TGTGCCAGCAGTATACAGGGGGCCGGGGGACAGCCCCAGCATTTT
CDR3aa: CASSIQGAGGQPQHF

len: 15
d_gene: NA
v_gene: TRBV25-1
abundance: NA
j_gene: TRBJ1-2
CDR3nt: TGTGCCAGCAGTGAGGGGCCTAAGCGCCTCTATGGCTACACCTTC
CDR3aa: CASSEGPKRLYGYTF

len: 14
d_gene: NA
v_gene: TRBV25-1
abundance: NA
j_gene: TRBJ2-2
CDR3nt: TGTGCCAGCAGTACAGGGTTGTACACCGGGGAGCTGTTTTTT
CDR3aa: CASSTGLYTGELFF

len: 15
d_gene: TRBD2
v_gene: TRBV19
abundance: NA
j_gene: TRBJ2-7
CDR3nt: TGTGCCAGTAGTCCTAGCGGGACGGGGGCCTACGAGCAGTACTTC
CDR3aa: CASSPSGTGAYEQYF

len: 13
d_gene: NA
v_gene: TRBV5-1
abundance: NA
j_gene: TRBJ1-1
CDR3nt: TGCGCCAGCAACGCGGCGGGGCACATGGAAGCTTTCTTT
CDR3aa: CASNAAGHMEAFF

len: 15
d_gene: TRBD1
v_gene: TRBV7-9
abundance: NA
j_gene: TRBJ2-3
CDR3nt: TGTGCCAGCAGTCCCGCAGTGGGGACAGCAGATACGCAGTATTTT
CDR3aa: CASSPAVGTADTQYF

len: 16
d_gene: TRBD1
v_gene: TRBV5-6
abundance: few
j_gene: TRBJ1-6
CDR3nt: TGTGCCAGCAGCTTGGAGACAGGGATAGTAGGGTCACCCCTCCACTTT
CDR3aa: CASSLETGIVGSPLHF

len: 13
d_gene: TRBD1
v_gene: TRBV6-5
abundance: NA
j_gene: TRBJ1-2
CDR3nt: TGTGCCAGCAGACGGGACAGGGCTAATGGCTACACCTTC
CDR3aa: CASRRDRANGYTF

len: 15
d_gene: NA
v_gene: TRBV19
abundance: NA
j_gene: TRBJ1-1
CDR3nt: TGTGCCAGTAGTATAGAAAGGGGAGGGGCCACTGAAGCTTTCTTT
CDR3aa: CASSIERGGATEAFF

len: 14
d_gene: NA
v_gene: TRBV7-9
abundance: NA
j_gene: TRBJ2-1
CDR3nt: TGTGCCAGCAGCCCTGAAGACAGTCCCTATGAGCAGTTCTTC
CDR3aa: CASSPEDSPYEQFF

len: 14
d_gene: TRBD1
v_gene: TRBV19
abundance: once
j_gene: TRBJ1-1
CDR3nt: TGTGCCAGTAGTAGGGGACAGCTGAACACTGAAGCTTTCTTT
CDR3aa: CASSRGQLNTEAFF

len: 14
d_gene: TRBD1
v_gene: TRBV19
abundance: NA
j_gene: TRBJ2-7
CDR3nt: TGTGCCAGTAGTATCCGGGACAGGGGGTCGGTGCAGTACTTC
CDR3aa: CASSIRDRGSVQYF

len: 13
d_gene: NA
v_gene: TRBV10-3
abundance: NA
j_gene: TRBJ2-7
CDR3nt: TGTGCCATCAGTGAGAAAGCTACCTACGAGCAGTACTTC
CDR3aa: CAISEKATYEQYF

len: 14
d_gene: NA
v_gene: TRBV2
abundance: once
j_gene: TRBJ1-2
CDR3nt: TGTGCCAGCAGGGGTGATGGGCAGCTCTATGGCTACACCTTC
CDR3aa: CASRGDGQLYGYTF

len: 13
d_gene: TRBD2
v_gene: TRBV11-2
abundance: NA
j_gene: TRBJ2-2
CDR3nt: TGTGCCATCAGCGGGAGATGGGGCGGGGAGCTGTTTTTT
CDR3aa: CAISGRWGGELFF

len: 16
d_gene: NA
v_gene: TRBV7-2
abundance: NA
j_gene: TRBJ1-4
CDR3nt: TGTGCCAGCAGCCATCAGGGGACCGGTTTTGGTGAAAAACTGTTTTTT
CDR3aa: CASSHQGTGFGEKLFF

len: 15
d_gene: TRBD1
v_gene: TRBV5-8
abundance: NA
j_gene: TRBJ2-2
CDR3nt: TGTGCCAGCAGGCGACAGGGGAGGAGCACCGGGGAGCTGTTTTTT
CDR3aa: CASRRQGRSTGELFF

len: 14
d_gene: TRBD1
v_gene: TRBV27
abundance: NA
j_gene: TRBJ2-2
CDR3nt: TGTGCCAGCAGCCGACAGGGCGGAACCGGGGAGCTGTTTTTT
CDR3aa: CASSRQGGTGELFF

len: 14
d_gene: TRBD1
v_gene: TRBV3-1/TRBV3-2
abundance: NA
j_gene: TRBJ1-6
CDR3nt: TGTGCCAGCACCCGAGGGGGCCCGAATTCACCCCTCCACTTT
CDR3aa: CASTRGGPNSPLHF

len: 14
d_gene: NA
v_gene: TRBV6-1
abundance: NA
j_gene: TRBJ1-1
CDR3nt: TGTGCCAGCAGTGAAGTCACACTGAACACTGAAGCTTTCTTT
CDR3aa: CASSEVTLNTEAFF

len: 14
d_gene: TRBD1
v_gene: TRBV5-1
abundance: NA
j_gene: TRBJ2-5
CDR3nt: TGCGCCAGCAATATACAGGGGGCGCTTGAGACCCAGTACTTC
CDR3aa: CASNIQGALETQYF

len: 16
d_gene: TRBD2
v_gene: TRBV18
abundance: NA
j_gene: TRBJ2-3
CDR3nt: TGTGCCAGCTCACCCTCTAGCGGAGCTAGCACAGATACGCAGTATTTT
CDR3aa: CASSPSSGASTDTQYF

len: 20
d_gene: TRBD1
v_gene: TRBV19
abundance: NA
j_gene: TRBJ1-5
CDR3nt: TGTGCCAGTAGTATAGGTCAAGGGACAGGGGGCGCGGGAAGCAATCAGCCCCAGCATTTT
CDR3aa: CASSIGQGTGGAGSNQPQHF

len: 13
d_gene: TRBD1
v_gene: TRBV5-1
abundance: NA
j_gene: TRBJ2-5
CDR3nt: TGCGCCAGCAGCTCCCGGACAGGGGAGACCCAGTACTTC
CDR3aa: CASSSRTGETQYF

len: 13
d_gene: NA
v_gene: TRBV28
abundance: NA
j_gene: TRBJ1-5
CDR3nt: TGTGCCAGCAGTTCGGGGGGCACACAGCCCCAGCATTTT
CDR3aa: CASSSGGTQPQHF

len: 15
d_gene: NA
v_gene: TRBV28
abundance: NA
j_gene: TRBJ1-5
CDR3nt: TGTGCCAGCAGGCCTACACACGCGGGTAGTCAGCCCCAGCATTTT
CDR3aa: CASRPTHAGSQPQHF

len: 13
d_gene: NA
v_gene: TRBV3-1/TRBV3-2
abundance: NA
j_gene: TRBJ1-5
CDR3nt: TGTGCCAGCAGCCAAACTCGAAATCAGCCCCAGCATTTT
CDR3aa: CASSQTRNQPQHF

len: 13
d_gene: NA
v_gene: TRBV10-2
abundance: NA
j_gene: TRBJ2-7
CDR3nt: TGCGCCAGCAGCTCCGGACGGGACTACGAGCAGTACTTC
CDR3aa: CASSSGRDYEQYF

len: 15
d_gene: NA
v_gene: TRBV24-1
abundance: NA
j_gene: TRBJ1-2
CDR3nt: TGTGCCACCAGTGATTTAGTCAGGGGAAATGGTGGCTACACCTTC
CDR3aa: CATSDLVRGNGGYTF

len: 14
d_gene: NA
v_gene: TRBV6-5
abundance: NA
j_gene: TRBJ1-1
CDR3nt: TGTGCCAGCATCCAGGGCGGCCTGAACACTGAAGCTTTCTTT
CDR3aa: CASIQGGLNTEAFF

len: 13
d_gene: TRBD2
v_gene: TRBV10-3
abundance: NA
j_gene: TRBJ2-7
CDR3nt: TGTGCCATGAGGACTAGCGGGAGTGAAGAGCAGTACTTC
CDR3aa: CAMRTSGSEEQYF

len: 19
d_gene: TRBD2
v_gene: TRBV5-1
abundance: NA
j_gene: TRBJ2-1
CDR3nt: TGCGCCAGCAGCTTGGTGTGGCTAGCGGGGGGAAATAACTACAATGAGCAGTTCTTC
CDR3aa: CASSLVWLAGGNNYNEQFF

len: 15
d_gene: TRBD1
v_gene: TRBV6-1
abundance: NA
j_gene: TRBJ2-2
CDR3nt: TGTGCCAGCAGTGAATTGAGGACAGGGGGCAGGGAGCTGTTTTTT
CDR3aa: CASSELRTGGRELFF

len: 15
d_gene: TRBD1
v_gene: TRBV27
abundance: NA
j_gene: TRBJ1-6
CDR3nt: TGTGCCAGCAGTAACGGACAGGCGGCTAATTCACCCCTCCACTTT
CDR3aa: CASSNGQAANSPLHF

len: 13
d_gene: NA
v_gene: TRBV10-1
abundance: NA
j_gene: TRBJ1-2
CDR3nt: TGCGCCAGCAGCCACAGGGAACGGGTTGGCTACACCTTC
CDR3aa: CASSHRERVGYTF

len: 14
d_gene: NA
v_gene: TRBV5-5
abundance: NA
j_gene: TRBJ2-5
CDR3nt: TGTGCCAGCAGCTTACTGGGCAGGGAAGGAACCCAGTACTTC
CDR3aa: CASSLLGREGTQYF